Listed here are 8 T cell receptor beta chains from one sample, sequenced in a study of T cells in Graves' hyperthyroidism and ophthalmopathy (dated by TCRdb to about 2019). Libraries were prepared through multiplex PCR. These reads were obtained on an Illumina HiSeq 2000. The TCR beta CDR3 regions were amplified from RNA transcripts. The first round of RT-PCR for the TCR CDR3 was performed with the HTBI primer set and the Qiagen OneStep RT-PCR kit. TCRdb cleaned the public reads at Q25 with fastp, built clones with MiXCR and kept in-frame beta chains. All rows with the same CDR3 protein become a single entry with the most common DNA and genes. For this sample the table gives a few hundred thousand distinct CDR3 sequences, of which around 14% were detected only once. Of the sample, about 7% is held by the ten largest clones. The specimen sequenced was blood. The receptors shown here come from a woman in her twenties or thirties with Graves' hyperthyroidism.

This clonotype has ten or more counts. The chain is built from TRBV20-1 and TRBJ2-7, with a possible D match to TRBD2 (6 bases). V lost 3 bases to trimming and J lost 1 base, with 16 bases between them. Germline values: CDR1 DFQATT, CDR2 SNEGSKA (reference sequence). The CDR3 loop spans 15 amino acids. CDR3 sequence reads: CSARGGSGLSYEQYF. As DNA, the CDR3 is TGCAGTGCTAGGGGAGGAAGCGGGTTATCCTACGAGCAGTACTTC.

This clonotype has a count of ten or more. This sequence joins TRBV29-1 and TRBJ1-1, with D unresolved. The V gene's germline CDR1 is SQVTM and CDR2 ANQGSEA. This CDR3 is 16 amino acids long. The V gene lost 4 bases and the J gene lost 1 base, with 19 bases spanning the gap. The CDR3 region is CSVVFLRDGKNTEAFF. DNA for the CDR3: TGCAGCGTTGTTTTTTTGAGGGATGGGAAGAACACTGAAGCTTTCTTT.

This clonotype was seen repeatedly, ten times or more. The chain is built from TRBV5-1 and TRBJ2-7; maybe TRBD1 (6 bases). CDR1 and CDR2 from the germline V gene are SGHRS and YFSETQ. This CDR3 spans 14 amino acids. Trimming cost V 4 bases and J 2 bases, with 13 bases left between them. The CDR3 is CASSTRTVPYEQYF. The CDR3 DNA sequence: TGCGCCAGCAGCACTAGGACAGTTCCCTACGAGCAGTACTTC.

This clonotype appeared many times. The V and J genes are TRBV2 and TRBJ1-1, with unresolved D. Trimming pared 6 bases from V and 0 bases from J, leaving 8 bases between. The CDR3 has 13 residues. Germline V gene sequence: CDR1 SNHLY, CDR2 FYNNEI. CDR3 region: CASRPEMNTEAFF. The CDR3 region has the DNA TGTGCCAGCAGGCCCGAGATGAACACTGAAGCTTTCTTT.

The chain has TRBV4-3 and TRBJ2-5; D possibly corresponds to TRBD2 (7 bases). The V end was cut by 0 bases, the J end by 5 bases, with 19 bases between. Germline V gene data show CDR1 as LGHNA and CDR2 as YSLEER. The CDR3 contains 17 residues. The CDR3 DNA sequence: TGCGCCAGCAGCCAAGAGGGACTGGGGGGGGGCCCCGAGACCCAGTACTTC. It specifies CASSQEGLGGGPETQYF.

This clonotype has a handful of counts. V and J are TRBV4-2 and TRBJ2-1, with TRBD2 identical over 12 bases. The CDR3 spans 17 residues. The V gene end was trimmed by 4 bases and the J gene end by 2 bases; junction bases not matched to a gene: 6. CDR1 is LGHNA, CDR2 YNFKEQ, per germline. The DNA of the CDR3 is TGTGCCAGCAGCCCCACTAGCGGGAGGATAACCTACAATGAGCAGTTCTTC. Translation gives CASSPTSGRITYNEQFF.

This clonotype was recorded many times. This chain uses TRBV6-5 with TRBJ1-1, with a possible D match to TRBD1 (5 bases). CDR3 size: 15 residues. The germline V and J ends were trimmed by 0 bases and 0 bases, with 8 bases remaining between them. In germline, CDR1 is MNHEY, CDR2 SVGAGI. In DNA, the CDR3 is TGTGCCAGCAGTTACTCCCAGGGAGTGAACACTGAAGCTTTCTTT. It translates to CASSYSQGVNTEAFF.

The table lists this clonotype with many counts. This rearrangement joins TRBV3-1 to TRBJ1-4; 7 bases are a match to TRBD1. The germline V gene encodes CDR1 LGHDT and CDR2 YNNKEL (reference sequence). Trimming at V came to 3 bases and at J to 8 bases, leaving 6 bases not matched to a gene. There are 14 residues in the CDR3. CDR3 DNA: TGTGCCAGCAGCCATCGGACAGGAGGGGAAAAACTGTTTTTT. It yields the protein CASSHRTGGEKLFF.